The rows below give T cell receptor beta chains drawn from one sample of a study of blood T cell repertoires in COVID-19. TCRdb keeps only in-frame clones here, not all; method: immunoSEQ multiplex PCR. The sample includes roughly 350,000 clones, 80% to 95% of them seen just once. Material for sequencing was PBMCs or T cells enriched from blood (not recorded which). The receptors here all came from a woman in her 30s who had recovered from COVID-19. The CDR3 runs from the conserved cysteine through the conserved F or W. D genes are given only for firm matches. Size values are once, few and many counts, or a class for expanded clones, and some rows have none.

D gene,V gene,J gene,clone size,CDR3 DNA,CDR3 protein
.,TRBV7-3,TRBJ2-5,.,TGTGCCAGCAGCTTAAAAACGGGGGTAGGGGAGACCCAGTACTTC,CASSLKTGVGETQYF
TRBD2,TRBV5-1,TRBJ2-5,.,TGCGCCAGCAGCTTGTTCCGGACGGGGGGGGAGACCCAGTACTTC,CASSLFRTGGETQYF
.,TRBV28,TRBJ1-1,few,TGTGCCAGCAGCCTGACAGTGAACACTGAAGCTTTCTTT,CASSLTVNTEAFF
TRBD2,TRBV10-1,TRBJ2-1,.,TGCGCCAGCAGTTGTCGGGGGGCCCCTCGGGGGGGGTTCTTC,CASSCRGAPRGGFF
TRBD2,TRBV18,TRBJ2-7,.,TGTGCCAGCTCACATTCTTCGGGACTAGGAAGCCACGAGCAGTACTTC,CASSHSSGLGSHEQYF
TRBD1,TRBV28,TRBJ1-5,.,TGTGCCAGCAGTTTAGGGACAGGGGTAAATCAGCCCCAGCATTTT,CASSLGTGVNQPQHF
.,TRBV5-1,TRBJ2-1,.,TGCGCCAGCAGCTTGGAGGAGGGCATTGGTGAGCAGTTCTTC,CASSLEEGIGEQFF
TRBD1,TRBV7-3,TRBJ2-1,.,TGTGCCAGCAGCACCTCGACAGGGGGGACCCGGTTCTTC,CASSTSTGGTRFF
.,TRBV25-1,TRBJ1-2,.,TGTGCCAGCAGTGGGCGGAGGGGCCCAAACTATGGCTACACCTTC,CASSGRRGPNYGYTF
TRBD2,TRBV7-9,TRBJ2-3,few,TGTGCCAGCAGCCCCCTCCGAGGGCGGGAGGGCCGTGATACGCAGTATTTT,CASSPLRGREGRDTQYF
.,TRBV11-3,TRBJ1-5,.,TGTGCCAGCAGCTTTGGCCCAAATCAGCCCCAGCATTTT,CASSFGPNQPQHF
TRBD1,TRBV28,TRBJ1-5,.,TGTGCCAGCAAATTCCGCGCCTCCGCGGCAGGGGGAGGCAATCAGCCCCAGCATTTT,CASKFRASAAGGGNQPQHF
.,TRBV2,TRBJ1-3,.,TGTGCCAGCAGTGTAGGGCAGGGTGTCTCTGGAAACACCATATATTTT,CASSVGQGVSGNTIYF
TRBD2,TRBV18,TRBJ2-1,.,TGTGCCAGCTCACCCGGGGGGGGGCCTTACAATGAGCAGTTCTTC,CASSPGGGPYNEQFF
.,TRBV11-1,TRBJ2-7,.,TGTGCCAGCAGCTTCGGAGGGGGGGCGCACGAGCAGTACTTC,CASSFGGGAHEQYF
.,TRBV19,TRBJ2-7,.,TGTGCCAGTACGGCGGCAGAGAGATCCTACGAGCAGTACTTC,CASTAAERSYEQYF
.,TRBV3-1/TRBV3-2,TRBJ2-1,.,TGTGCCAGCAGCCAATTAGTCTCCTACAATGAGCAGTTCTTC,CASSQLVSYNEQFF
.,TRBV18,TRBJ1-1,.,TGTGCCAGCTCACCAGGGCCTCAGAACACTGAAGCTTTCTTT,CASSPGPQNTEAFF
TRBD1,TRBV19,TRBJ1-2,.,TGTGCCAGTAACCCGGGACAGGGGAACTATGGCTACACCTTC,CASNPGQGNYGYTF
.,TRBV3-1/TRBV3-2,TRBJ2-5,.,TGTGCCAGCAGCCAAGCGGGATCCGGACACCAAGAGACCCAGTACTTC,CASSQAGSGHQETQYF
.,TRBV25-1,TRBJ2-2,.,TGTGCCAGCCGGACAGACACCGGGGAGCTGTTTTTT,CASRTDTGELFF
.,TRBV5-8,TRBJ2-1,.,TGTGCCAGCAGTCGTTACAGGTCGAGCTCCTACAATGAGCAGTTCTTC,CASSRYRSSSYNEQFF
.,TRBV3-1/TRBV3-2,TRBJ1-4,.,TGTGCCAGCAGCCAAGATCTCGGACAAGCGAATGAAAAACTGTTTTTT,CASSQDLGQANEKLFF
.,TRBV28,TRBJ2-1,.,TGTGCCAGCAGGCGCCCTACGGGAACAACCTTTAATGAGCAGTTCTTC,CASRRPTGTTFNEQFF
.,TRBV28,TRBJ2-3,.,TGTGCCAGCAGTTCCCCAGGGGTGGCAGATACGCAGTATTTT,CASSSPGVADTQYF
.,TRBV7-2,TRBJ2-3,.,TGTGCCAGCAGCTTCTCCTGGGGGGAAACAGATACGCAGTATTTT,CASSFSWGETDTQYF
TRBD1,TRBV28,TRBJ1-6,.,TGTGCCAGCAGGGGACAGATGGGTTCACCCCTCCACTTT,CASRGQMGSPLHF
TRBD2,TRBV7-8,TRBJ2-1,.,TGTGCCAGCAGCCCGCCGGGACTAGCGGGGGGGCAGCAGTTCTTC,CASSPPGLAGGQQFF
TRBD1,TRBV18,TRBJ1-1,.,TGTGCCAGCTCTCTCAAGACAGGGGGGAAAGAAGCTTTCTTT,CASSLKTGGKEAFF
TRBD2,TRBV5-1,TRBJ2-7,.,TGCGCCAGCAGCAGGGGACTAGCGGGGGAACCGTACTTC,CASSRGLAGEPYF
.,TRBV6-5,TRBJ1-2,.,TGTGCCAGCCGGGGACTGGGTGGAATTTATGGCTACACCTTC,CASRGLGGIYGYTF
.,TRBV28,TRBJ1-5,.,TGTGCCAGCAGTTTGGGGCTAATCCGGAATCAGCCCCAGCATTTT,CASSLGLIRNQPQHF
.,TRBV12-3/TRBV12-4,TRBJ1-1,.,TGTGCCAGCAGTTTAGGGCAGATGACTGAAGCTTTCTTT,CASSLGQMTEAFF
.,TRBV27,TRBJ1-1,.,TGTGCCAGCAGTTTCCTAGGAGGTAACGCTGAAGCTTTCTTT,CASSFLGGNAEAFF
TRBD1,TRBV2,TRBJ1-5,.,TGTGCCAGCAGTGGGACAGGGAGGGTCAATCAGCCCCAGCATTTT,CASSGTGRVNQPQHF
.,TRBV7-9,TRBJ1-4,.,TGTGCCAGCAGTCCCGGGACAAACGCGCCCAGGCTGTTTTTT,CASSPGTNAPRLFF
TRBD1,TRBV6-2/TRBV6-3,TRBJ1-4,.,TGTGCCAGCAGTGACCCACAGGGGAGGAGAGAAAAACTGTTTTTT,CASSDPQGRREKLFF